This is a list of T cell receptor beta chains from one sample in a study of cytomegalovirus exposure and HLA in healthy donors. Libraries were prepared by immunoSEQ multiplex PCR; TCRdb keeps only in-frame clonotypes and omits some of them. The table records fewer than 150,000 clones, about 82% of them present only once. Sequencing input: PBMCs. The receptors stem from a man aged 25-45 years in good health. CDR3s include the opening cysteine and the closing phenylalanine or tryptophan. The D gene is left open where the match is weak. Size values are once, few and many counts, or a class for expanded clones, and some rows have none.

>-|TRBV7-9|TRBD2|TRBJ2-2
CASIPRGGGQDTGELFF
TGTGCCAGCATCCCTCGTGGGGGGGGTCAAGACACCGGGGAGCTGTTTTTT
>-|TRBV30|TRBD1|TRBJ1-3
CAWTTGGGNTIYF
TGTGCCTGGACCACAGGGGGCGGAAACACCATATATTTT
>-|TRBV7-9|-|TRBJ2-7
CASSPDSPSSYEQYF
TGTGCCAGCAGCCCGGACAGCCCCAGCTCCTACGAGCAGTACTTC
>-|TRBV25-1|-|TRBJ1-1
CASSLPGNTEAFF
TGTGCCAGCAGTCTTCCGGGGAACACTGAAGCTTTCTTT
>-|TRBV29-1|TRBD1|TRBJ2-7
CSVEERTGGTF
TGCAGCGTTGAAGAGAGGACAGGAGGAACCTTC
>once|TRBV5-4|TRBD1|TRBJ1-1
CASSLAGQGSGEAFF
TGTGCCAGCAGCTTGGCCGGACAGGGGTCCGGTGAAGCTTTCTTT
>-|TRBV5-5|-|TRBJ2-1
CASSFSGLSYNEQFF
TGTGCCAGCAGCTTCTCAGGATTGAGCTACAATGAGCAGTTCTTC
>-|TRBV18|TRBD1|TRBJ1-1
CASSLVPGQGGEAFF
TGTGCCAGCTCACTAGTACCTGGACAGGGGGGTGAAGCTTTCTTT
>-|TRBV28|TRBD2|TRBJ2-1
CASSSLAGGYYNEQFF
TGTGCCAGCAGTTCTCTAGCGGGAGGGTACTACAATGAGCAGTTCTTC
>once|TRBV7-9|TRBD1|TRBJ2-7
CASSLGQGITYEQYF
TGTGCCAGCAGCCTCGGACAGGGGATAACCTACGAGCAGTACTTC
>-|TRBV5-5|TRBD1|TRBJ1-5
CASSLTGADGAQHF
TGTGCCAGCAGCTTGACAGGGGCGGACGGGGCCCAGCATTTT
>-|TRBV10-3|TRBD2|TRBJ2-1
CATRLAGGESYNEQFF
TGTGCCACTAGACTAGCGGGAGGAGAGTCCTACAATGAGCAGTTCTTC
>-|TRBV6-5|-|TRBJ1-2
CASSYSNGYGYTF
TGTGCCAGCAGTTACTCGAACGGTTATGGCTACACCTTC
>once|TRBV9|-|TRBJ2-2
CASSVGSRANTGELFF
TGTGCCAGCAGCGTAGGGTCTCGGGCGAACACCGGGGAGCTGTTTTTT
>-|TRBV28|-|TRBJ2-7
CASSLAPRGSGLEQYF
TGTGCCAGCAGTTTAGCCCCGCGGGGTAGCGGACTGGAGCAGTACTTC
>-|TRBV7-2|TRBD2|TRBJ2-3
CASSLGRGSRLGDTQYF
TGTGCCAGCAGCTTGGGGAGGGGCTCCCGCTTGGGGGATACGCAGTATTTT
>-|TRBV7-2|TRBD2|TRBJ2-3
CASSLALAGGIDTQYF
TGTGCCAGCAGCTTAGCACTAGCGGGAGGGATTGATACGCAGTATTTT
>-|TRBV7-9|TRBD2|TRBJ2-1
CASSPTSGREYNEQFF
TGTGCCAGCAGCCCGACCTCCGGGCGGGAGTACAATGAGCAGTTCTTC
>few|TRBV6-1|-|TRBJ2-3
CASSGQGGTDTQYF
TGTGCCAGCAGCGGCCAGGGCGGCACAGATACGCAGTATTTT
>once|TRBV7-9|-|TRBJ1-2
CASSLDNRDYGYTF
TGTGCCAGCAGCTTGGACAATAGGGACTATGGCTACACCTTC
>-|TRBV19|-|TRBJ2-5
CASSTQHSNPRETQYF
TGTGCCAGTAGTACCCAACATAGCAACCCGCGGGAGACCCAGTACTTC
>-|TRBV5-1|-|TRBJ1-2
CASRSDSLYGYTF
TGCGCCAGCAGATCGGACAGCCTCTATGGCTACACCTTC
>-|TRBV4-2|TRBD2|TRBJ2-7
CASSRGGYEQYF
TGTGCCAGCAGCCGGGGGGGTTACGAGCAGTACTTC
>-|TRBV7-6|-|TRBJ2-3
CASSLSGGLADTQYF
TGTGCCAGCAGCTTATCCGGGGGGCTCGCAGATACGCAGTATTTT
>-|TRBV6-1|-|TRBJ2-1
CASNRGGTPYNEQFF
TGTGCCAGCAACAGGGGCGGGACCCCCTACAATGAGCAGTTCTTC
>-|TRBV29-1|TRBD2|TRBJ2-7
CSVKSGNHEQYF
TGCAGCGTTAAAAGCGGGAACCACGAGCAGTACTTC
>-|TRBV2|-|TRBJ2-1
CASSLNHREGDYNEQFF
TGTGCCAGCAGTTTAAATCACAGAGAGGGGGATTACAATGAGCAGTTCTTC
>-|TRBV28|-|TRBJ2-2
CASSMGGAGTGELFF
TGTGCCAGCAGCATGGGGGGGGCGGGCACCGGGGAGCTGTTTTTT
>-|TRBV6-5|-|TRBJ1-1
CASSYGTGSQAFF
TGTGCCAGCAGTTACGGCACAGGGTCCCAAGCTTTCTTT
>-|TRBV7-9|-|TRBJ2-3
CSSSLGSGTDTQYF
TGTTCCAGCAGCTTAGGTAGTGGCACAGATACGCAGTATTTT
>-|TRBV5-1|TRBD2|TRBJ2-2
CASCLAGVGTGELFF
TGCGCCTCTTGCCTAGCGGGAGTAGGCACCGGGGAGCTGTTTTTT
>-|TRBV5-5|-|TRBJ1-4
CASRFRGEKLFF
TGTGCCAGCAGATTTAGAGGGGAAAAACTGTTTTTT
>-|TRBV4-1|TRBD2|TRBJ2-7
CASSQIGTSGTYEQYF
TGCGCCAGCAGCCAAATCGGGACTAGCGGGACCTACGAGCAGTACTTC
>-|TRBV7-9|TRBD1|TRBJ2-7
CSSSLDSQGPQGQYF
TGTTCCAGCAGCTTAGATTCACAGGGGCCCCAGGGGCAGTACTTC
>-|TRBV2|-|TRBJ2-7
CASTPGLPYEQYF
TGTGCCAGCACGCCAGGTCTCCCCTACGAGCAGTACTTC
>few|TRBV30|TRBD2|TRBJ2-3
CACGLATDTQYF
TGTGCCTGCGGACTAGCTACAGATACGCAGTATTTT
>-|TRBV28|TRBD1|TRBJ2-7
CASSLGQGSYEQYF
TGTGCCAGCAGTTTAGGACAGGGGAGCTACGAGCAGTACTTC
>-|TRBV7-7|TRBD2|TRBJ2-1
CASSPGTSEYNEQFF
TGTGCTAGCAGCCCCGGGACTAGCGAATACAATGAGCAGTTCTTC
>-|TRBV5-1|TRBD2|TRBJ2-3
CASSFLAGGTDTQYF
TGCGCCAGCAGCTTCTTAGCGGGAGGAACAGATACGCAGTATTTT
>-|TRBV15|TRBD1|TRBJ2-7
CATSRGITPGTGSSAQYF
TGTGCCACCAGCAGAGGGATCACCCCCGGGACAGGATCTTCGGCGCAGTACTTC
>-|TRBV6-1|TRBD1|TRBJ2-1
CASRPGQGTYNEQFF
TGTGCCAGCAGACCCGGACAGGGGACCTACAATGAGCAGTTCTTC
>-|TRBV10-2|TRBD2|TRBJ2-2
CASSEGGRGTGELFF
TGCGCCAGCAGTGAAGGTGGGAGGGGCACCGGGGAGCTGTTTTTT
>once|TRBV6-1|-|TRBJ1-5
CASSEFNRRNQPQHF
TGTGCCAGCAGTGAATTTAACAGACGGAATCAGCCCCAGCATTTT
>once|TRBV27|TRBD1|TRBJ2-7
CASTYGQGAGEQYF
TGTGCCAGCACCTATGGACAGGGGGCTGGCGAGCAGTACTTC
>-|TRBV27|-|TRBJ2-1
CASSRSPGTQTYNEQFF
TGTGCCAGCAGCCGAAGCCCCGGGACACAAACCTACAATGAGCAGTTCTTC
>-|TRBV5-1|TRBD1|TRBJ2-7
CATRGGQGYYEQYF
TGCGCCACCAGGGGGGGACAGGGGTACTACGAGCAGTACTTC
>-|TRBV7-8|TRBD2|TRBJ2-3
CASSPEVSSGRDTQYF
TGTGCCAGCAGCCCGGAGGTGTCTAGCGGGAGGGATACGCAGTATTTT
>few|TRBV28|-|TRBJ1-5
CASSLLRGPQHF
TGTGCCAGCAGTTTACTCAGGGGCCCCCAGCATTTT
>-|TRBV19|TRBD2|TRBJ2-3
CASSIVSAGGTTDTQYF
TGTGCCAGTAGTATAGTTTCGGCGGGAGGAACCACAGATACGCAGTATTTT
>few|TRBV6-1|TRBD1|TRBJ2-7
CASSGQGREQYF
TGTGCCAGCAGTGGACAGGGACGCGAGCAGTACTTC
>-|TRBV9|-|TRBJ1-2
CASSPPGQYYGYTF
TGTGCCAGCAGCCCGCCTGGACAATACTATGGCTACACCTTC
>-|TRBV5-6|TRBD1|TRBJ2-2
CASSLAYRGPTGELFF
TGTGCCAGCAGCTTGGCCTACAGGGGACCTACCGGGGAGCTGTTTTTT
>-|TRBV4-1|-|TRBJ2-5
CASSQGLRNGMETQYF
TGCGCCAGCAGCCAAGGGTTGCGGAACGGGATGGAGACCCAGTACTTC
>-|TRBV18|-|TRBJ1-1
CASSPAPGANTEAFF
TGTGCCAGCTCACCAGCGCCAGGGGCTAACACTGAAGCTTTCTTT
>-|TRBV27|TRBD1|TRBJ1-6
CASSNAGGNSPLHF
TGTGCCAGCAGTAACGCAGGGGGGAATTCACCCCTCCACTTT